Sequencing of this T cell receptor beta chain was carried out in a study of beta chain features in type 1 diabetes. Looking at the study overall: Healthy donors resembled patients in age, gender and cell yields. General observations from the study: Across patients, naive, central memory and Treg TCRB repertoires exhibited apparently greater similarity than was observed across healthy donors.

For this clone: Antigen specificity is unknown.

In germline, CDR1 is LGHNT, CDR2 FRNRAP. Trimming took 1 base from V and 11 from J, leaving 20 bases between them. The CDR3 runs 16 residues. Sequencing targeted expressed TCRB transcripts, as all isolated RNA had been reverse transcribed. Here immunoSEQ multiplex PCR was the method, and the copy in TCRdb shows in-frame clones only, minus some. Of 15,000 to 18,000 clones in the sample, about 40% were seen once. Sequenced sample: stem cell memory CD4+ T cells from blood. This clonotype was obtained from a woman aged 40 to 50 in good health. J is TRBJ1-4 and V is TRBV12-5, with a weak D call TRBD1 (6 bases). The CDR3 region is CASGLATGIGVGKLFF. CDR3 sequence (DNA): TGTGCTAGTGGTTTGGCAACAGGGATCGGGGTTGGTAAACTGTTTTTT.